This T cell receptor (beta chain) was identified in a study of OX40 agonist ivuxolimab in advanced cancers. Study-level background: At 75% to 90% male, the cohort had a mean age of about 60 years, ranging from about 20 to 79. One hepatocellular carcinoma and a couple of cutaneous melanoma patients partially responded. Regarding the study as a whole: Doses of 0.1 to 3.0 mg/kg were accompanied by clonal expansion of CD4+ and CD8+ blood T cells by week 6.

Of note for this clone: Its antigen is still unknown.

TCRdb keeps only in-frame clones here, not all; method: immunoSEQ multiplex PCR. The sample lists about 55,000 clones; roughly 90% were seen once. Trimming stripped 4 bases from V and 3 bases from J, with 14 bases between. The CDR3 totals 15 residues. The germline gives CDR1 SGHTS, CDR2 YDEGEE. The chain combines TRBV5-8 with TRBJ2-1; the D is unclear. Sequenced material: CD4+ or CD8+ T cells sorted from blood, taken in a trial of the OX40 agonist ivuxolimab. This clonotype originated in an adult with an advanced solid tumor such as melanoma, head and neck, liver or kidney cancer. The CDR3 DNA reads as TGTGCCAGCAGCCTCGGACGAAACGACTACAATGAGCAGTTCTTC. Amino acid sequence: CASSLGRNDYNEQFF.